This TCR beta chain is drawn from a study of blood T cells in healthy people across ages. CDR1 and CDR2 (germline): MDHEN, SYDVKM. Losses at the gene ends were 5 bases for V and 0 bases for J; bases not matched to a gene: 9. This CDR3 has 16 amino acids. PCR was performed a second time for roughly 7 to 11 cycles using a sample-barcoded 5' primer and a J-beta primer mix. Using its own MiXCR run on the 5' RACE reads, TCRdb lists one record per CDR3 protein. The sample has about 800,000 distinct CDR3 sequences, around a quarter seen once. The sample was also reused in another study, on T cells of mothers and their children.

The chain carries TRBV28 and TRBJ2-7; 8 nucleotides match TRBD1. Sample: blood. The receptor was isolated from a boy younger than 18 in good health. The DNA for the CDR3 is TGTGCCAGCAGTACATTGACAGGGGCCCGCTCCTACGAGCAGTACTTC. As protein: CASSTLTGARSYEQYF.